This T cell receptor beta chain appears in the sequencing data of a study of CD8 T cells in ankylosing spondylitis. This clonotype was counted ten times or more. Its antigen remains unidentified. Findings of the study overall: Significant enrichment of disease-linked clones was reportedly seen in matched ankylosing spondylitis synovial fluid. Ankylosing spondylitis blood seemed to carry a telltale TCR beta motif made of eight highly homologous variants. Some of the motif variants had earlier been found in reactive arthritis patients' fluid and blood.

Using its own MiXCR run on the 5' RACE reads, TCRdb lists one record per CDR3 protein. The sample includes 150,000 to 200,000 distinct CDR3 sequences, 15% to 20% of them seen just once. V lost 0 bases to trimming and J lost 7 bases, with 21 bases between them. Germline V lookup: CDR1 SGHDN, CDR2 FVKESK. The CDR3 consists of 18 residues. The clonotype comes from a male donor aged 10 to 30 with ankylosing spondylitis or in good health (not recorded which). What was sequenced was blood, either unsorted or a sorted T cell fraction (not recorded which). The V gene is TRBV14, the J gene TRBJ2-2, with D maybe TRBD1 (6 bases). CDR3 protein: CASSQDSVGTPNFGELFF. The CDR3 nucleotides are TGTGCCAGCAGCCAAGATTCAGTGGGGACACCGAATTTCGGGGAGCTGTTTTTT.